This T cell receptor (beta chain) was identified during a study of T cells after posttransplantation cyclophosphamide. Measured with immunoSEQ multiplex PCR; TCRdb has only the in-frame clones, and not every one. The top ten hold around 2.8% of the sample, which has some 53,000 clones, 86% seen once. Study-level findings and limits: Skin or GI-infiltrating T cells shared few TRB sequences with blood. After PTCy, TRB diversity resembled that of CNI/methotrexate controls. Donor CD8+ memory clones often dominated recipient blood repertoires at later times.

With respect to this clone: Its antigen is unknown.

The sequenced sample consisted of PBMCs. This TCR was recovered from a man younger than 45 with a blood cancer, CMV-positive, and with a related stem cell donor.

CDR3: CAWSGTGTSGRALYEQYF. In nucleotides, the CDR3 is TGTGCCTGGAGCGGAACCGGGACTAGCGGGAGGGCCCTCTACGAGCAGTACTTC. V is TRBV30 and J is TRBJ2-7; 16 bases are a match to TRBD2. The J segment lost 3 bases and the V segment lost 3 bases, leaving 11 bases of the junction unmatched. The germline gives CDR1 GTSNPN, CDR2 SVGIG (reference sequence). The CDR3 runs 18 residues. The full variable domain, completed using reference TRBV30 and TRBJ2-7, is SQTIHQWPATLVQPVGSPLSLECTVEGTSNPNLYWYRQAAGRGLQLLFYSVGIGQISSEVPQNLSASRPQDRQFILSSKKLLLSDSGFYLCAWSGTGTSGRALYEQYFGPGTRLTVT.